A selection of T cell receptor beta chains follows, all from one sample in a study of shared clonotypes between healthy human individuals. Measured with immunoSEQ multiplex PCR; TCRdb has only the in-frame clones, and not every one. The repertoire holds fewer than 600,000 clones, around 79% seen once, with around 13% in the top ten. Sample: PBMCs. The receptor source for this set is a woman aged 40 to 50 in good health. Some clones in this sample may be carry-over from other donors' samples. Both conserved end residues are trimmed from each CDR3.

TRBV18,ASSPRSRLAGDSYEQY
TRBV28,ASTFLSGTQY
TRBV2,ASSGWGSDTQY
TRBV28,ASMALYEQY
TRBV5-1,ASSLEVDQPQH
TRBV29-1,SVQRGLVETQY
TRBV2,ASQDREGETQY
TRBV5-6,ASSRQGADSPLH
TRBV7-7,ASSLGVGNEQF
TRBV11-1,ASSLGPSEAQF
TRBV28,ASRRPEGGYT
TRBV6-1,ASSEALGTGQFSGANVLT
TRBV6-1,ASLRDYATYEQY
TRBV2,AGTRDRVNQPQH
TRBV7-2,ASSFDRENIQY
TRBV30,AWSVLKETQY
TRBV11-1,ASSPQDRGGYEQY
TRBV29-1,SVGQVTDTQY
TRBV20-1,SASVGTEAF
TRBV27,ASSLFLPSLSYKQY
TRBV27,ASSFGQGARAF
TRBV28,ASSLSGLAGPYNEQF
TRBV5-5,ASRPGTARSNYGYT
TRBV5-1,ASSWGSETDTQY
TRBV30,AWAPGTYGYT
TRBV28,ASSGLAVNTGELF
TRBV6-4,ASSPEPGVYEQY
TRBV5-4,ASWSPSSYGYT
TRBV27,ASSPGTSGRAFGPVKDTQY
TRBV13,ASSLSGRAYNEQF
TRBV4-2,ASSPRVGEGSYEQY
TRBV6-5,ASSYPGSAEAF
TRBV28,ASRPGGYGYT
TRBV18,ASSQTGRRAGGYT
TRBV5-1,ASSRQGRSYNEQF
TRBV7-3,ASSNTPQETQY
TRBV7-3,ASSLQGQYNEQF
TRBV7-2,ASSPGASGRVYNEQF
TRBV29-1,SVGAVGPGETQY
TRBV5-1,ASSSRSENTEAF
TRBV20-1,GATGDTEAF
TRBV21-1,ASSSRRAHTLETQY
TRBV2,ASSSRGLGDEKLF